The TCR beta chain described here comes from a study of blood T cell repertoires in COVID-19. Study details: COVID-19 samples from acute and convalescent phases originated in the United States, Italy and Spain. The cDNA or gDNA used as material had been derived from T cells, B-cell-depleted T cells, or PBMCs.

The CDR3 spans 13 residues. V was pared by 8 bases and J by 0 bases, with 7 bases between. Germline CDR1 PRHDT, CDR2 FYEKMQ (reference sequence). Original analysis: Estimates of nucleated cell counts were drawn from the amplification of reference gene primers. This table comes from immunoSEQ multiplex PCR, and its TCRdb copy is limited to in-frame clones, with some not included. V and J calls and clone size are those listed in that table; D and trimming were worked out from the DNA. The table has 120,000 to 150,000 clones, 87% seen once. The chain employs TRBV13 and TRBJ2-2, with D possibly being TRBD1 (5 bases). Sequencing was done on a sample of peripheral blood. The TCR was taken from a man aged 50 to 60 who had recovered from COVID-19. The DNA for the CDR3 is TGTGCCAGCCTGGACACGAACACCGGGGAGCTGTTTTTT. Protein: CASLDTNTGELFF. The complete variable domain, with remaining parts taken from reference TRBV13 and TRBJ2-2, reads AAGVIQSPRHLIKEKRETATLKCYPIPRHDTVYWYQQGPGQDPQFLISFYEKMQSDKGSIPDRFSAQQFSDYHSELNMSSLELGDSALYFCASLDTNTGELFFGEGSRLTVL.